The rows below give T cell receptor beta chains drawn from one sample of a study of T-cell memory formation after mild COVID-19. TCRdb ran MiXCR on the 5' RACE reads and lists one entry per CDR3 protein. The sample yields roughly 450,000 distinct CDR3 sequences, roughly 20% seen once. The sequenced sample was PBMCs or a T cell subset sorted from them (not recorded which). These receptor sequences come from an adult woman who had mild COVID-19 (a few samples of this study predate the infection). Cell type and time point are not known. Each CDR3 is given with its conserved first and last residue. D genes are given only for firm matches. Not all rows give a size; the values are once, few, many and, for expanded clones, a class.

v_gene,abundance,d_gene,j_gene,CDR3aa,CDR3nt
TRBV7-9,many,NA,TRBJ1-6,CASSLVGGASPLHF,TGTGCCAGCAGCTTAGTTGGGGGGGCATCACCCCTCCACTTT
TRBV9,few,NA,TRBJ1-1,CASSVGRENTEAFF,TGTGCCAGCAGCGTAGGCAGGGAAAACACTGAAGCTTTCTTT
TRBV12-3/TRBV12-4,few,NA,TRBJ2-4,CASSLWGIAKNIQYF,TGTGCCAGCAGTTTGTGGGGGATTGCCAAAAACATTCAGTACTTC
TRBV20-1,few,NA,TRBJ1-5,CSARGGGYSNQPQHF,TGCAGTGCTAGAGGGGGAGGATATAGCAATCAGCCCCAGCATTTT
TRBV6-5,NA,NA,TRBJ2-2,CASSRTESNTGELFF,TGTGCCAGCAGCCGGACTGAGTCGAACACCGGGGAGCTGTTTTTT
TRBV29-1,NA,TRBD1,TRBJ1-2,CSVVETGYAYGYTF,TGCAGCGTTGTTGAGACAGGGTACGCCTATGGCTACACCTTC
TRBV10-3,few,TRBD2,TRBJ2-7,CAISLPGHLAGGLSYEQYF,TGTGCCATCAGCCTTCCGGGACATCTAGCGGGAGGGCTCTCCTACGAGCAGTACTTC
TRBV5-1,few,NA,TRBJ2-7,CASSSASSADEQYF,TGCGCCAGCAGCTCCGCGTCAAGCGCTGACGAGCAGTACTTC
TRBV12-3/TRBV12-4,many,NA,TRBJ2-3,CASSLGDPHSLDTQYF,TGTGCCAGCAGTTTAGGGGACCCTCACTCGCTAGATACGCAGTATTTT
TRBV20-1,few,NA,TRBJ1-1,CSAHHETVTTPLNTEAFF,TGCAGTGCTCACCATGAGACAGTTACTACCCCTCTGAACACTGAAGCTTTCTTT
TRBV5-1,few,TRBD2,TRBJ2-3,CASSKGLAGGLNTQYF,TGCGCCAGCAGCAAGGGACTAGCGGGAGGGCTTAATACGCAGTATTTT
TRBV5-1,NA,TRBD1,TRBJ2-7,CASSREGASYEQYF,TGCGCCAGCAGCCGAGAGGGGGCCTCCTACGAGCAGTACTTC
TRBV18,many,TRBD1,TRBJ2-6,CASSPRTGSLSGANVLTF,TGTGCCAGCTCACCAAGGACAGGGTCCTTATCTGGGGCCAACGTCCTGACTTTC
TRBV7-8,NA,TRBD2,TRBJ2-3,CASSLAMVAGGYTDTQYF,TGTGCCAGCAGCTTAGCGATGGTAGCGGGAGGGTACACAGATACGCAGTATTTT
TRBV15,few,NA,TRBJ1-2,CATSRGEDGYGYTF,TGTGCCACCAGCAGGGGGGAGGATGGGTATGGCTACACCTTC
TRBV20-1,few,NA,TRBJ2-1,CSASLAGRYNEQFF,TGCAGTGCTAGCCTGGCGGGGAGGTACAATGAGCAGTTCTTC
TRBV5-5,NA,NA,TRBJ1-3,CASSLELSSGNTIYF,TGTGCCAGCAGCTTGGAGTTAAGCTCTGGAAACACCATATATTTT
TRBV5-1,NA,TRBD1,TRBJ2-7,CASSLDDRGTYEQYF,TGCGCCAGCAGCTTGGATGACAGGGGGACCTACGAGCAGTACTTC
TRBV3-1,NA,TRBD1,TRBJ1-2,CASSQQSDRVNVPYGYTF,TGTGCCAGCAGCCAACAAAGTGACAGGGTTAATGTTCCTTATGGCTACACCTTC
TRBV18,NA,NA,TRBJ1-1,CASSPLVTINTEAFF,TGTGCCAGCTCACCCCTAGTGACTATTAACACTGAAGCTTTCTTT
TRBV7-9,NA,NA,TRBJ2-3,CASSPPWGESRTDTQYF,TGTGCCAGCAGTCCCCCTTGGGGGGAGAGTCGTACAGATACGCAGTATTTT
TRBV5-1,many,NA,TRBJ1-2,CASSLSGGSNGYTF,TGCGCCAGCAGCTTGTCCGGGGGGAGTAATGGCTACACCTTC
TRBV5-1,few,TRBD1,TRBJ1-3,CASSPETGAEIYF,TGCGCCAGCAGCCCTGAGACAGGGGCAGAGATATATTTT
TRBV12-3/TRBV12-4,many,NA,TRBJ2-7,CASSLKAGETYEQYF,TGTGCCAGCAGTTTAAAGGCAGGGGAGACCTACGAGCAGTACTTC
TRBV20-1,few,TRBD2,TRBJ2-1,CSAPGGYNEQFF,TGCAGTGCTCCGGGGGGATACAATGAGCAGTTCTTC
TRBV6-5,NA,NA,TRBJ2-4,CASTDLAKNIQYF,TGTGCCAGCACAGACCTAGCCAAAAACATTCAGTACTTC
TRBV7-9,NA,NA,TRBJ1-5,CASSSVGTNQPQHF,TGTGCCAGCAGCTCGGTAGGAACTAATCAGCCCCAGCATTTT
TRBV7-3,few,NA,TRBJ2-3,CASSPTSLPTDTQYF,TGTGCCAGCAGCCCCACTAGCCTTCCCACAGATACGCAGTATTTT
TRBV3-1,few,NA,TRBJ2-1,CASSQDRLGQGRTYNEQFF,TGTGCCAGCAGCCAAGACAGGTTGGGGCAGGGGCGAACCTACAATGAGCAGTTCTTC
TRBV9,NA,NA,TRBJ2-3,CASSGQVSTDTQYF,TGTGCCAGCAGCGGACAGGTTAGCACAGATACGCAGTATTTT
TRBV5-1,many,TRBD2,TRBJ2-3,CASTSAGVSTDTQYF,TGCGCCAGCACCTCAGCGGGGGTTAGCACAGATACGCAGTATTTT
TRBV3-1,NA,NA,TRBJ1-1,CASSQGRTGEAFF,TGTGCCAGCAGCCAAGGAAGAACAGGGGAAGCTTTCTTT
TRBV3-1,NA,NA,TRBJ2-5,CASSQDHGYQETQYF,TGTGCCAGCAGCCAAGATCATGGGTACCAAGAGACCCAGTACTTC